This T cell receptor beta chain appears in the sequencing data of a study of identical twins (dated by TCRdb to the mid-2010s). Notes on the research overall: To test whether fetal clonotypes persist, this study deep-sequenced TCR alpha and beta repertoires from monozygotic twins, from unrelated adults of various ages, and from cord blood. To rule out contamination, the twin experiments were replicated at different times with different library preparation protocols.

This clonotype appeared a single time. The antigen it recognizes is unknown. The record has no base qualities; no much larger clone is one base away. Every donor was a healthy Caucasian. Library construction relied on 5' RACE. Reads for this sample came from an Illumina HiSeq 2000. Template switching added a universal primer binding site, and the final cDNA carried a unique molecular identifier that allowed TCR cDNA molecules to be counted accurately. Specific primers in the conserved constant-segment region were used to synthesize first-strand cDNA for the TCR alpha and beta chains. Each cDNA library was double barcoded, with a SMART-Mk sample barcode plus Illumina barcodes, to control for contamination. Two successive PCR steps introduced TruSeq adapter sequences along with Illumina sample barcodes. Sequencing of the TCR alpha and beta cDNA libraries was done on the Illumina HiSeq platform using custom primers. The study's own analysis went as follows. Unique molecular identifiers were extracted from raw reads with MiGEC, and CDR3 positions were determined with MiXCR. For each individual, recombination models were inferred using an EM algorithm with the repgenHMM and IGoR tools. The analysis of shared clonotypes was done with the tcR package in R, with sharing normalized by the product of cloneset sizes. To study raw recombination without the effects of thymic and clonal selection, out-of-frame nonproductive sequences were analyzed. Starting from the raw public reads, TCRdb applied fastp trimming at Q25, assembled clones with MiXCR and retained in-frame beta chains. When rows share a CDR3 protein, they turn into one entry using the most common DNA and genes. These V and J calls rely on TCRdb rather than the paper's analysis. This sample comprises 1.5 million to 2 million distinct CDR3 sequences, about 32% of them detected only once. Over 0.25% of the sample comes from the top ten.

General conclusions and limits of the study: Out-of-frame TCR alpha sequences shared between twins showed an excess of low generation-probability sequences compared with coincidental sharing between unrelated individuals. The excess sharing between twins in beta out-of-frame sequences was weaker because fewer shared sequences reduced the signal-to-noise ratio. Fewer insertions were carried by abundant cord blood beta clonotypes; a weaker similar trend was observed in young adult naive repertoires, while no such trend was observed in memory repertoires. Zero-insertion analyses could be partly confounded by invariant T cells such as MAIT and iNKT, although diverse VJ usage argued against such confounding for most clonotypes. Because the same donors could not be followed over many years, the conclusions depended on cross-sectional statistical analysis. Out-of-frame TCR alpha sharing in monozygotic twins was systematically underestimated by recombination models, whereas sharing between unrelated individuals was in agreement with the recombination models.

The CDR3 sequence holds 14 residues, the cysteine and phenylalanine included. The read is trimmed to its CDR3 DNA, 42 bases read in frame from base 1. The germline V gene yields SGHRS for CDR1 and YFSETQ for CDR2. Trimming leaves V shorter by 1 base and J shorter by 5 bases, with the junction holding 2 bases beyond the gene matches. Recombination connected TRBV5-1 to TRBJ2-4; 8 bases in the middle match TRBD2. This receptor was obtained from a newborn girl in good health. The sequenced sample was cord blood. The DNA sequence follows: TGCGCCAGCAGCTTGCGGGGGGGCCAAAACATTCAGTACTTC. Its amino acids are CASSLRGGQNIQYF. The variable domain in full, with residues beyond the CDR3 obtained from the reference TRBV5-1 and TRBJ2-4 genes, is KAGVTQTPRYLIKTRGQQVTLSCSPISGHRSVSWYQQTPGQGLQFLFEYFSETQRNKGNFPGRFSGRQFSNSRSEMNVSTLELGDSALYLCASSLRGGQNIQYFGAGTRLSVL.